The source of this T cell receptor beta chain is a study of cytomegalovirus exposure and HLA in healthy donors. Study-level background: Within the Caucasian-associated ancestry cluster were 65% to 85% of the roughly 380 genotyped donors. The study, taken as a whole, reports: Follow-up analysis later connected one missense variant in DCLRE1C with trimming of TCR beta V- and J-genes. With further analysis later on, most CMV-associated TCR beta chains appeared HLA-restricted. Data from an earlier analysis indicated that most TCR beta V segments were productive either about 87% or about 30% of the time.

Use of 60 Vbeta and 13 Jbeta primers characterized the PCR. Assay: immunoSEQ multiplex PCR; the TCRdb copy retains only in-frame clones and omits some. The profile shows about 200,000 clones, over 70% of them singletons. The germline V gene has CDR1 SGHTA and CDR2 FQGNSA. The V and J ends lost 4 bases and 7 bases, in that order; junction bases with no gene match: 3. This CDR3 comprises 13 residues. Turning to this clone: The target antigen is unknown.

The sequenced material came from PBMCs. The sequence was collected from a man aged 30-40 years in good health and CMV-seronegative. This chain links TRBV7-2 with TRBJ2-2; 7 bases agree with TRBD2. The CDR3 nucleotides read TGTGCCAGCAGCTCTCGGACTAGCGGGGAGCTGTTTTTT. This translates into CASSSRTSGELFF.